These 10 T cell receptor beta chains were all obtained from the same sample, sequenced in a study of blood T cell repertoires in COVID-19. Data came from immunoSEQ multiplex PCR; TCRdb stores just in-frame clones and leaves some out. Among some 100,000 clones listed, roughly nine tenths were seen once. Sequencing input: peripheral blood. The receptors were sampled from a woman of 80 years or more with active COVID-19.

This clone was observed a single time. The J gene is TRBJ2-1, the V gene TRBV9; 9 nucleotides line up with TRBD2. The V gene's germline CDR1 is SGDLS and CDR2 YYNGEE. Trimming at V came to 1 base and at J to 4 bases, leaving 12 bases not matched to a gene. This CDR3 contains 18 residues. CDR3 nucleotides: TGTGCCAGCAGCGTAAGAAAGGAGGCGGGAGGGGCATACAATGAGCAGTTCTTC. It is translated as CASSVRKEAGGAYNEQFF.

This sequence joins TRBV6-4 and TRBJ2-7; 7 nucleotides agree with TRBD1. The junction had 4 bases not matched to a gene; V was cut back by 2 bases and J by 6 bases. The CDR3 is 13 residues long. Germline V gene lookup returns CDR1 MRHNA and CDR2 SNTAGT. As DNA, the CDR3 is TGTGCCAGCAGTGACAAAAGGGGGCCCGAGCAGTACTTC. Translation: CASSDKRGPEQYF.

Written as DNA, the CDR3 is TGTGCCAGCAGTTTCGGCGGTGAGCAGTTCTTC. Protein product: CASSFGGEQFF. The J gene is TRBJ2-1, the V gene TRBV12-3 or TRBV12-4; no clear D gene. V was trimmed by 3 bases and J by 9 bases, leaving 6 bases between them. This CDR3 has 11 residues.

The CDR3 DNA reads as TGTGCCAGCGTTCAAGTTTGGGGGCGCGGGGCCAACGTCCTGACTTTC. Amino acid sequence: CASVQVWGRGANVLTF. This sequence joins TRBV28 and TRBJ2-6, with TRBD1 as a possible D gene (6 bases). With 8 bases removed from V and 4 bases from J, the gap between germline ends came to 18 bases. The germline V gene has CDR1 MDHEN and CDR2 SYDVKM. The CDR3 loop spans 16 amino acids.

The chain recombines TRBV20-1 with TRBJ2-3; the match to TRBD2 covers 10 bases. Per the germline V gene, CDR1 is DFQATT and CDR2 is SNEGSKA (reference sequence). After removal of 3 bases from V and 5 bases from J, the junction contained 5 bases not matched to a gene. The CDR3 loop spans 14 amino acids. Here the CDR3 DNA reads TGCAGTGCTAGTCCCAGCGGGAGGGTAGATACGCAGTATTTT. It specifies CSASPSGRVDTQYF.

This clone occurred once. This chain joins TRBV5-4 and TRBJ2-3; 8 bases match TRBD2. This CDR3 region has 14 residues. Trimming took 4 bases from V and 4 from J; bases not matched to a gene: 5. Germline V gene data show CDR1 as SGHNT and CDR2 as YYREEE (reference sequence). The CDR3 region is CASSIAGSADTQYF. The CDR3 DNA is TGTGCCAGCAGCATAGCGGGGTCAGCAGATACGCAGTATTTT.

This chain connects TRBV3-1 (or the pseudogene TRBV3-2) to TRBJ1-6; a weak D match, TRBD1 (6 bases). In germline, CDR1 is LGHDT, CDR2 YNNKEL (reference sequence). V was trimmed by 4 bases and J by 7 bases, leaving 11 bases between them. The CDR3 covers 14 residues. The DNA for the CDR3 is TGTGCCAGCAGCCTTGGACAGTGGAATTCACCCCTCCACTTT. It specifies CASSLGQWNSPLHF.

The chain is built from TRBV10-3 and TRBJ1-2, with TRBD1 identical over 9 bases. The junction had 7 bases not matched to a gene; V was cut back by 7 bases and J by 4 bases. The germline V gene has CDR1 ENHRY and CDR2 SYGVKD. CDR3 length equals 14 residues. The CDR3 region has the DNA TGTGCCATCACCGTGGACAGGGGAAGCTATGGCTACACCTTC. As protein: CAITVDRGSYGYTF.

The chain couples TRBV7-9 to TRBJ1-3; 9 bases fit TRBD1. After removal of 3 bases from V and 0 bases from J, the junction contained 9 bases not matched to a gene. In germline, CDR1 is SEHNR, CDR2 FQNEAQ (reference sequence). This CDR3 region has 18 residues. The CDR3 nucleotides read TGTGCCAGCAGCTTGAGGGGACAGGGAAGCTACTCTGGAAACACCATATATTTT. Protein: CASSLRGQGSYSGNTIYF.

The chain recombines TRBV11-2 with TRBJ2-6; D is uncertain. CDR3 length: 17 residues. Between the trimmed V and J ends, which lost 0 bases and 0 bases, there was a span of 9 bases. Germline lookup yields CDR1 SGHAT and CDR2 FQNNGV. The CDR3 bases are TGTGCCAGCAGCTTAGATATCAGAAGCTCTGGGGCCAACGTCCTGACTTTC. Protein sequence: CASSLDIRSSGANVLTF.